These T cell receptor beta chains were read from a single sample in a study of T cells in Graves' hyperthyroidism and ophthalmopathy. Using its own MiXCR run on the multiplex PCR reads, TCRdb lists one record per CDR3 protein. The sample holds around 600,000 distinct CDR3 sequences, about a sixth seen once. The sample taken for sequencing was blood. Source of these receptors: a woman in her twenties or thirties with Graves' hyperthyroidism. Each CDR3 is given with its conserved first and last residue.

J gene: TRBJ2-3; V gene: TRBV27; CDR3 protein: CASSFSRLRLAEVLLTDTQYF
J gene: TRBJ2-1; V gene: TRBV11-2; CDR3 protein: CASSLSGRDNEQFF
J gene: TRBJ2-6; V gene: TRBV5-1; CDR3 protein: CASSLRILGLAGGSAGANVLTF
J gene: TRBJ2-3; V gene: TRBV5-6; CDR3 protein: CASSPEAGGYTDTQYF
J gene: TRBJ2-1; V gene: TRBV11-1; CDR3 protein: CASSQDSGRTYEQFF
J gene: TRBJ1-3; V gene: TRBV9; CDR3 protein: CASSFNGGPGNTIYF
J gene: TRBJ1-6; V gene: TRBV6-1; CDR3 protein: CASSEDTGDNSPLHF
J gene: TRBJ2-5; V gene: TRBV14; CDR3 protein: CASSQVSWYQDRQYF
J gene: TRBJ2-7; V gene: TRBV14; CDR3 protein: CASRGMGEQYF
J gene: TRBJ2-5; V gene: TRBV19; CDR3 protein: CASSIGDQETQYF
J gene: TRBJ2-7; V gene: TRBV28; CDR3 protein: CASSNPRGFSYEQYF
J gene: TRBJ2-5; V gene: TRBV20-1; CDR3 protein: CSATHEYGLEGFYQETQYF
J gene: TRBJ1-1; V gene: TRBV6-6; CDR3 protein: CASSYLAAFF
J gene: TRBJ2-2; V gene: TRBV6-1; CDR3 protein: CASKLTYGGTVELFF
J gene: TRBJ2-5; V gene: TRBV20-1; CDR3 protein: CSASRQRPGETQYF
J gene: TRBJ2-3; V gene: TRBV20-1; CDR3 protein: CSATRTGPTDTQYF
J gene: TRBJ1-6; V gene: TRBV13; CDR3 protein: CASTTGDLSSYNSPLHF
J gene: TRBJ2-4; V gene: TRBV18; CDR3 protein: CASSLADKNIQYF
J gene: TRBJ2-1; V gene: TRBV5-1; CDR3 protein: CASSLIPGGNEQFF
J gene: TRBJ2-1; V gene: TRBV29-1; CDR3 protein: CSVVSRLAGVHNEQFF
J gene: TRBJ2-1; V gene: TRBV2; CDR3 protein: CAGTQVAYNEQFF
J gene: TRBJ1-1; V gene: TRBV6-6; CDR3 protein: CASSYGTSEAFF